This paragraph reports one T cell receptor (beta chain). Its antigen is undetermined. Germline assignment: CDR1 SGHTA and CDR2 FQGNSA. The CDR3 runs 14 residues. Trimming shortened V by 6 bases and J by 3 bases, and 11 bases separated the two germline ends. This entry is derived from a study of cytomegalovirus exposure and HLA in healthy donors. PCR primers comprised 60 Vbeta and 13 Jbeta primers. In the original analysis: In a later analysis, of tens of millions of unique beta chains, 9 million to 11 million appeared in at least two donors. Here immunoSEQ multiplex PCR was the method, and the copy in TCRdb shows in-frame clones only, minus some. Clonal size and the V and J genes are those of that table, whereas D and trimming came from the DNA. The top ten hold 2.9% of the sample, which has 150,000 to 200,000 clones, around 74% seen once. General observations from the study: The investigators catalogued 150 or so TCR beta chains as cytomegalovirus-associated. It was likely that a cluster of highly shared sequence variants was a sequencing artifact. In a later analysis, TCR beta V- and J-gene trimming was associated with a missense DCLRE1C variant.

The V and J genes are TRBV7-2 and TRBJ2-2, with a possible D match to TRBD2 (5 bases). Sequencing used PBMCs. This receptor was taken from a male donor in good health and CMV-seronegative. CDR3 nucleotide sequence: TGTGCCAGCAGTTATGGACTCGACACCGGGGAGCTGTTTTTT. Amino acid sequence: CASSYGLDTGELFF.